This TCR beta chain was observed in a study of blood T cell repertoires in COVID-19. About the study: Italy, Spain and the United States were the sources of the convalescent and acute COVID-19 samples. T cells, B-cell-depleted T cells, or PBMCs provided the cDNA or gDNA that served as material.

As originally analysed: Estimation of nucleated cell counts relied on the amplification of reference gene primers. Clones were sequenced by immunoSEQ multiplex PCR, and TCRdb holds only the in-frame ones, with some missing. V and J calls and clone size are copied from that table; D and trimming were computed from the DNA. The table includes about 66,000 clones, 82% detected once. J lost 7 bases, V lost 7 bases, and 7 bases had no gene match. This CDR3 comprises 13 residues. The germline V gene encodes CDR1 LNHDA and CDR2 SQIVND (reference sequence). The specimen was peripheral blood. The chain employs TRBV19 and TRBJ1-2; TRBD1 matches at 9 bases. This sequence originates from a man aged 60-69 years with acute or convalescent COVID-19. The CDR3 reads CASTPGQGTGYTF. The CDR3 DNA reads TGTGCCAGTACTCCGGGACAGGGTACTGGCTACACCTTC.